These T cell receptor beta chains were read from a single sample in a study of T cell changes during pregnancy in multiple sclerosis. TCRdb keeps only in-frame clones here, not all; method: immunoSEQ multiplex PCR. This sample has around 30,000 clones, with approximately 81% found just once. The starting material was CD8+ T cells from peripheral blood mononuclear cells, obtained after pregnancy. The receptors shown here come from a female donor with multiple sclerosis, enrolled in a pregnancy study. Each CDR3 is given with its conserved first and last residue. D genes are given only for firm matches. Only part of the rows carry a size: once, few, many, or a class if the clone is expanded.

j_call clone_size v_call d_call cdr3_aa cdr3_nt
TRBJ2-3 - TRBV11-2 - CASRSRVDTQYF TGTGCCAGCAGGTCCAGGGTTGATACGCAGTATTTT
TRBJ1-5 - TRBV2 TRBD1 CASSTGQSNQPQHF TGTGCCAGCAGTACGGGACAGTCCAATCAGCCCCAGCATTTT
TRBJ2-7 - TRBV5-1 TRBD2 CASSPRGGDSSYEQYF TGCGCCAGCAGCCCCCGGGGGGGGGATTCCTCCTACGAGCAGTACTTC
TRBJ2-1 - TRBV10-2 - CASARSSPNGEQFF TGCGCCAGCGCCCGAAGTTCCCCGAACGGTGAGCAGTTCTTC
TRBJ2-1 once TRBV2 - CASSVAGSGTYNEQFF TGTGCCAGCAGTGTGGCTGGGAGTGGGACCTACAATGAGCAGTTCTTC
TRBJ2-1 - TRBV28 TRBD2 CASSLPGGWTSGGRVSYNEQFF TGTGCCAGCAGTCTCCCGGGAGGGTGGACTAGCGGGGGGAGAGTCTCCTACAATGAGCAGTTCTTC
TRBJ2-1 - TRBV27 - CASSFGTYNEQFF TGTGCCAGCAGTTTTGGGACTTACAATGAGCAGTTCTTC
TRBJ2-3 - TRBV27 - CASSQYMSGTDTQYF TGTGCCAGCAGCCAATACATGTCCGGGACAGATACGCAGTATTTT
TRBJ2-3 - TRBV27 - CASSLLGRGHTDTQYF TGTGCCAGCAGTTTACTGGGCAGGGGCCACACAGATACGCAGTATTTT
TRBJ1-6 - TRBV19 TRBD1 CASPRDRDISYNSPLHF TGTGCCAGTCCACGGGACAGGGATATATCCTATAATTCACCCCTCCACTTT
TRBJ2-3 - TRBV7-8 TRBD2 CASSSPPSGGEQYF TGTGCCAGCAGCTCCCCTCCTAGCGGGGGTGAGCAGTATTTT
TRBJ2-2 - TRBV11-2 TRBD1 CASTDRGRVGTGELFF TGTGCCAGCACCGACAGGGGGCGAGTGGGCACCGGGGAGCTGTTTTTT
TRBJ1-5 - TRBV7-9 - CASSLGGHQPQHF TGTGCCAGCAGCTTGGGGGGTCATCAGCCCCAGCATTTT
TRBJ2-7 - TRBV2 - CASMGHGTYEQYF TGTGCCAGCATGGGCCACGGAACCTACGAGCAGTACTTC
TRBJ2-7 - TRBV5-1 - CASSLMGGREVYF TGCGCCAGCAGCTTAATGGGTGGCAGGGAGGTGTACTTC
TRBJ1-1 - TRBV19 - CASSIRGNTEAFF TGTGCCAGTAGTATAAGGGGGAACACTGAAGCTTTCTTT
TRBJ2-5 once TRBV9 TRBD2 CASSLTSGPQETQYF TGTGCCAGCAGCCTGACTAGCGGACCTCAAGAGACCCAGTACTTC
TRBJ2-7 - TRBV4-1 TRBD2 CASSPSPRTSGYEQYF TGCGCCAGCAGCCCGAGTCCAAGGACTAGCGGGTACGAGCAGTACTTC
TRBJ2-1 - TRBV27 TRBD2 CASSFGPSGGAYEQFF TGTGCCAGCAGTTTTGGCCCTAGCGGGGGGGCCTATGAGCAGTTCTTC
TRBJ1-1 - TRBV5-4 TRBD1 CASKGQGNTEAFF TGTGCCAGCAAGGGACAGGGGAACACTGAAGCTTTCTTT
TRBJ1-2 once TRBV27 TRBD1 CASSLVRDSAGGYTF TGTGCCAGCAGTTTGGTCCGGGACAGCGCCGGTGGCTACACCTTC
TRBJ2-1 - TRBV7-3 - CASSLGLNAYNEQFF TGTGCCAGCAGCTTAGGCCTTAACGCTTACAATGAGCAGTTCTTC
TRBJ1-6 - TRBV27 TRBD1 CASSSSGQDADSPLHF TGTGCCAGCAGTTCCTCCGGACAGGATGCCGATTCACCCCTCCACTTT
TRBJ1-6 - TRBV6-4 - CASSPSGETNSPLHF TGTGCCAGCAGCCCGAGTGGGGAGACAAATTCACCCCTCCACTTT
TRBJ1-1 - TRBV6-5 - CASSILAGGTEAFF TGTGCCAGCAGCATTCTTGCGGGTGGGACTGAAGCTTTCTTT
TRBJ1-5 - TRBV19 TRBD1 CASSVLDRGRQPQHF TGTGCCAGTAGTGTTCTTGACAGGGGACGTCAGCCCCAGCATTTT
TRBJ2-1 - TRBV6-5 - CASSYSALGRNEQFF TGTGCCAGCAGTTACTCAGCACTAGGGCGAAATGAGCAGTTCTTC
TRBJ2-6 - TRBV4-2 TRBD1 CASSGQGASGANVLTF TGTGCCAGCAGCGGACAGGGGGCATCTGGGGCCAACGTCCTGACTTTC
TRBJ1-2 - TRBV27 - CASSTTWRAGAYGYTF TGTGCCAGCAGTACGACATGGAGGGCCGGCGCCTATGGCTACACCTTC
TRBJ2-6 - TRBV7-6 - CASSGGGEDGANVLTF TGTGCCAGCAGCGGAGGGGGGGAGGACGGGGCCAACGTCCTGACTTTC
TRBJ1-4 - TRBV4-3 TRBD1 CASGEDRGGHEKLFF TGCGCCAGCGGGGAAGACAGGGGTGGACATGAAAAACTGTTTTTT
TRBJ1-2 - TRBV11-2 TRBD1 CASSWGGQEHYGYTF TGTGCCAGCAGCTGGGGAGGACAGGAACACTATGGCTACACCTTC
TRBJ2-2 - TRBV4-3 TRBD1 CASSRGQGRTGELFF TGCGCCAGCAGCCGAGGACAGGGGAGGACCGGGGAGCTGTTTTTT
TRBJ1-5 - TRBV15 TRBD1 CATSSSPGQGFKSNQPQHF TGTGCCACCAGCAGCTCTCCGGGACAGGGGTTTAAAAGCAATCAGCCCCAGCATTTT
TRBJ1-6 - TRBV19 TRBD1 CASSLDRGRQPLHF TGTGCCAGTAGTTTAGACAGGGGCCGTCAACCCCTCCACTTT
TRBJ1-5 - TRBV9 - CASSVGGENQPQHF TGTGCCAGCAGCGTAGGCGGGGAAAATCAGCCCCAGCATTTT
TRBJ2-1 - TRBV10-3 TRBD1 CAISEPDRVHHYYNEQFF TGTGCCATCAGTGAACCAGACAGGGTCCATCACTACTACAATGAGCAGTTCTTC
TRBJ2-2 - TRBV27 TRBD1 CASAPQGASNTGELFF TGTGCCTCGGCCCCCCAGGGGGCCTCGAACACCGGGGAGCTGTTTTTT
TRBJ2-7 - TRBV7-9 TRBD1 CASSQGVEQYF TGTGCCAGCAGCCAGGGGGTCGAGCAGTACTTC
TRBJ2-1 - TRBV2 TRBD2 CASTGERGQGQFF TGTGCCAGCACCGGAGAGCGGGGGCAGGGGCAGTTCTTC
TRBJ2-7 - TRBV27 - CASSFAGSGEQYF TGTGCCAGCAGTTTCGCAGGGTCGGGCGAGCAGTACTTC
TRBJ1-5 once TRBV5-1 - CASSLTELGQPQHF TGCGCCAGCAGCTTAACTGAGCTCGGTCAGCCCCAGCATTTT
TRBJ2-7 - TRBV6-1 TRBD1 CASTTGGREKYF TGTGCCAGCACCACAGGGGGCAGGGAGAAGTACTTC
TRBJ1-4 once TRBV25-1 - CASSDLDSLVNEKLFF TGTGCCAGCAGTGATTTGGACAGCCTCGTTAATGAAAAACTGTTTTTT
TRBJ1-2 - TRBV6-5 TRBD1 CASSYDRVVDGYTF TGTGCCAGCAGTTACGACAGGGTGGTTGATGGCTACACCTTC
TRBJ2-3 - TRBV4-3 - CASSQDLGGATDTQYF TGCGCCAGCAGCCAAGATTTGGGCGGGGCCACAGATACGCAGTATTTT
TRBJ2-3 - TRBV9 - CASRGGTDDLDTQYF TGTGCCAGCAGGGGCGGGACGGACGATTTGGATACGCAGTATTTT
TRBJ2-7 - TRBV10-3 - CAIKPFASSYEQYF TGTGCCATCAAACCCTTCGCGTCATCCTACGAGCAGTACTTC
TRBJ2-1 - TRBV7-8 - CASSSGEQFF TGTGCCAGCAGCTCAGGCGAGCAGTTCTTC
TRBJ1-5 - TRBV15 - CATSRERIQPQHF TGTGCCACCAGCAGAGAGCGGATTCAGCCCCAGCATTTT
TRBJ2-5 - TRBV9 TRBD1 CASSGQGAGETQYF TGTGCCAGCAGCGGACAGGGGGCGGGGGAGACCCAGTACTTC
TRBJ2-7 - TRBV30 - CAWVTGIGGGEQYF TGTGCCTGGGTGACAGGGATTGGGGGAGGAGAGCAGTACTTC
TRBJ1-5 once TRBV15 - CATSRDRRGYQPQHF TGTGCCACCAGCAGAGATCGACGGGGGTATCAGCCCCAGCATTTT
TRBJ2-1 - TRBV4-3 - CASSPRGSYYNEQFF TGCGCCAGCAGCCCTCGAGGCAGTTACTACAATGAGCAGTTCTTC
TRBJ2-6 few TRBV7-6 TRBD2 CASSVGAGGPGANVLTF TGTGCCAGCAGCGTCGGGGCGGGGGGGCCTGGGGCCAACGTCCTGACTTTC
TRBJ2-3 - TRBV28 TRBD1 CASSSYWTGNKADTQYF TGTGCCAGCAGTTCCTATTGGACAGGGAACAAAGCAGATACGCAGTATTTT
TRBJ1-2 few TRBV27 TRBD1 CASSTGGSYYGYTF TGTGCCAGCAGTACAGGGGGGTCGTACTATGGCTACACCTTC
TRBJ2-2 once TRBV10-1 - CATRNQVTDVTGELFF TGCGCCACCCGAAATCAAGTGACAGACGTTACCGGGGAGCTGTTTTTT
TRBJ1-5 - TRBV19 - CASSTPGEQPQHF TGTGCCAGTAGTACCCCGGGGGAGCAGCCCCAGCATTTT